This T cell receptor beta chain originates from a study of blood T cell repertoires in COVID-19. Across the study: The United States, Italy and Spain supplied acute and convalescent COVID-19 samples. PBMCs, B-cell-depleted T cells, or T cells were the source of the cDNA or gDNA that made up the material.

In the authors' workflow: Amplified reference gene primers provided the basis for estimating nucleated cell counts. Profiling relied on immunoSEQ multiplex PCR, and the TCRdb table lists in-frame clones only, not all of them. V and J calls and clone size come straight from that table; D and trimming were deduced from the DNA. The table records about 190,000 clones, more than 70% of them present only once. The clonotype originates from a woman aged 80 or over with active or convalescent COVID-19. The sequencing sample was made of peripheral blood.

The CDR3 region has the DNA TGTGCCAGCAGCCAAGTTCTGGGATACACAGCGGACACTGAAGCTTTCTTT. Translating it yields CASSQVLGYTADTEAFF. The rearrangement uses TRBV3-1 (or the pseudogene TRBV3-2) and TRBJ1-1, with D unclear. The CDR3 runs to 17 residues. Germline assignment: CDR1 LGHDT and CDR2 YNNKEL (reference sequence). V lost 1 base and J 3 bases, leaving 18 bases between the germline ends.